Sequencing of this T cell receptor beta chain was carried out in a study of Graves' ophthalmopathy and Graves' hyperthyroidism. About the research overall: Peripheral blood sampling occurred at initial diagnosis, before any treatment. Study conclusions and caveats: The blood repertoire also included most expanded thyroid clonotypes above 0.001 frequency.

Germline values: CDR1 SEHNR, CDR2 FQNEAQ (reference sequence). J was trimmed by 3 bases and V by 5 bases; bases with no gene match: 13. This CDR3 region has 16 residues. Each donor who had ophthalmopathy showed moderate-to-severe activity, a CAS of ≥3, a NOSPECS of ≥4, and a duration under 3 months. Clinical symptoms, serum thyroxine, TRAb, thyroid ultrasound and orbital computed tomography determined diagnosis. Amplification targeted the TCR beta CDR3 regions, with RNA transcripts as the source material. HTBI primers primed a first-round RT-PCR, and a second-round multiplex PCR followed. TCRdb called the multiplex PCR reads again in MiXCR, with one record for every CDR3 protein. The sample lists about 660,000 distinct CDR3 sequences; about two fifths were seen once. This clonotype showed up many times. No antigen is known for it.

This receptor was taken from an adult man with Graves' ophthalmopathy. Sample: peripheral blood. The chain recombines TRBV7-9 with TRBJ2-7; 7 bases align to TRBD1. The CDR3 DNA sequence: TGTGCCAGCAGCCACGACAGGGCTCCCCCCTACTACGAGCAGTACTTC. Its protein product is CASSHDRAPPYYEQYF.